This T cell receptor beta chain was identified during a study of shared clonotypes between healthy human individuals. Findings and limits, study-wide: For sorted subsets, rarefaction showed incomplete sequencing despite large depth.

The data were produced by immunoSEQ multiplex PCR, yet TCRdb's version contains in-frame clones alone and is incomplete. The table has about 1 million clones, around three quarters seen once. The CDR3 extends over 13 amino acids. V was cut by 1 base and J by 9 bases, with 10 bases left in between. From germline, CDR1 is SGHTA and CDR2 FQGTGA. Naive CD4+ cells were CD45RA-selected; the remaining cells were memory. As regards this clone: Antigen specificity is unknown.

What was sequenced was memory CD4+ T cells from PBMCs. As for subset: CD45RA-negative fraction. This chain links TRBV7-3 with TRBJ2-1, with D possibly being TRBD2 (6 bases). This clonotype was obtained from a man younger than 30 in good health. Some clones in this sample may be carry-over from other donors' samples. The CDR3: CASSLMVSGEQFF. The CDR3 nucleotides are TGTGCCAGCAGCTTAATGGTTAGCGGTGAGCAGTTCTTC. Using reference TRBV7-3 and TRBJ2-1 for the parts outside the CDR3, the full variable domain is GAGVSQTPSNKVTEKGKYVELRCDPISGHTALYWYRQSLGQGPEFLIYFQGTGAADDSGLPNDRFFAVRPEGSVSTLKIQRTERGDSAVYLCASSLMVSGEQFFGPGTRLTVL.